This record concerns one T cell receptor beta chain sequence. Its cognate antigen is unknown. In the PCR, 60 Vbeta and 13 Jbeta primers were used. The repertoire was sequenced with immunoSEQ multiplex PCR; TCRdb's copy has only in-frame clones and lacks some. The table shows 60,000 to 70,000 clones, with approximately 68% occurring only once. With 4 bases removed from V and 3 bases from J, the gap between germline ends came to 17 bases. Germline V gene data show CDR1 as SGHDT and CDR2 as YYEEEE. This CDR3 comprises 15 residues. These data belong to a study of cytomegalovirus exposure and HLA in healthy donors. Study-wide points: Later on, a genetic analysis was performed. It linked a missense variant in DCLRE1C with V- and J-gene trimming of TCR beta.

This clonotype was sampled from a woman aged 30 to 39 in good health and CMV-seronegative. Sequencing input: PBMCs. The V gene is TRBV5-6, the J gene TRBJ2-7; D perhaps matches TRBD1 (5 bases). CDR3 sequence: CASSQRQWPLYEQYF. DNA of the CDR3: TGTGCCAGCAGCCAGAGACAGTGGCCTCTCTACGAGCAGTACTTC.